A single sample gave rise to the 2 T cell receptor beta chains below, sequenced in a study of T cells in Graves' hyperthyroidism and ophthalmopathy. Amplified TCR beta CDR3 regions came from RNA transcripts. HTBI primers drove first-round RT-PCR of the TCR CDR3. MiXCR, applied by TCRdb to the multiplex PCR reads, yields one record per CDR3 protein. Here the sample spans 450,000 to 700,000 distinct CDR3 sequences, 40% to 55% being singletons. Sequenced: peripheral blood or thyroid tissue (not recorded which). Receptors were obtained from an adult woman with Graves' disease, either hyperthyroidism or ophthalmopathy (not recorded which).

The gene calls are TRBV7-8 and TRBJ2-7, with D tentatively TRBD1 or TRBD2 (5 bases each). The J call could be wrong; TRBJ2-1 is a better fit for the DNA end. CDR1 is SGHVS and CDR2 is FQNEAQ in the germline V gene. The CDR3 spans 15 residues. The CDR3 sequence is CASTFRDSGYGEQFF. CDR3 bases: TGTGCCAGTACCTTTCGAGACAGCGGATATGGTGAGCAGTTCTTC.

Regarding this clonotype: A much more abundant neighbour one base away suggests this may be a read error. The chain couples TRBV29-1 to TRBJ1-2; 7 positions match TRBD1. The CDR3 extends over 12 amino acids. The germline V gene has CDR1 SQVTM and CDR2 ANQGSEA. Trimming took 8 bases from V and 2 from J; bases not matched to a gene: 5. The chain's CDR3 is CSSQTGNYGYTF. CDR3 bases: TGCAGCTCACAGACAGGGAACTATGGCTACACCTTC.